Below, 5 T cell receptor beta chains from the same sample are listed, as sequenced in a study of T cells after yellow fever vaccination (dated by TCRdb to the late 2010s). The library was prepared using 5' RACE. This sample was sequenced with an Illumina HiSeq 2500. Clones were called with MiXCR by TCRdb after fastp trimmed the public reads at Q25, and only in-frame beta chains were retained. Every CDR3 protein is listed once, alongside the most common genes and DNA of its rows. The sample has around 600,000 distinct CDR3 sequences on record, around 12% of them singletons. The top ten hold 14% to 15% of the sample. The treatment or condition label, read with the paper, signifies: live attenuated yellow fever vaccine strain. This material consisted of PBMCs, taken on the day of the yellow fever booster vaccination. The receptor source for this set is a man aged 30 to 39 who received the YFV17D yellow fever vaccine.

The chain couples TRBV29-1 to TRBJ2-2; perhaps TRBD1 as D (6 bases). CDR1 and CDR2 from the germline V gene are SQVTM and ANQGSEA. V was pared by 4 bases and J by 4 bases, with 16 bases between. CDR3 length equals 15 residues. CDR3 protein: CSVVWGHPRTGELFF. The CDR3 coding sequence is TGCAGCGTTGTTTGGGGACACCCTCGCACCGGGGAGCTGTTTTTT.

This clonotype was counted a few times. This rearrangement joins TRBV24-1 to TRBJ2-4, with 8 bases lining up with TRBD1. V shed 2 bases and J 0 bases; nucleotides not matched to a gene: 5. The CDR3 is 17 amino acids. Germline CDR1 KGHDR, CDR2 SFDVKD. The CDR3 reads CATSDSGQGIAKNIQYF. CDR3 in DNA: TGTGCCACCAGTGATTCCGGACAGGGAATAGCCAAAAACATTCAGTACTTC.

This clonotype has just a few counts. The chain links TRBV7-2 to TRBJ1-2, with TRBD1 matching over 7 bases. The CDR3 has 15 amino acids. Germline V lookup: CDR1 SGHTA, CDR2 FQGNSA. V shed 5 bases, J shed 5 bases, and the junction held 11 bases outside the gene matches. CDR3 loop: CASSGHRGGEYGYTF. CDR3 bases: TGTGCCAGCAGCGGACACAGGGGAGGAGAGTATGGCTACACCTTC.

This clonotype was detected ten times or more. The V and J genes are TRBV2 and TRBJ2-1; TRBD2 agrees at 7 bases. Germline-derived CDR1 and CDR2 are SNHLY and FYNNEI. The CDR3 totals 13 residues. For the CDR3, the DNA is TGTGGCGGGAGTTCAACGGGCTACAATGAGCAGTTCTTC. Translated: CGGSSTGYNEQFF.

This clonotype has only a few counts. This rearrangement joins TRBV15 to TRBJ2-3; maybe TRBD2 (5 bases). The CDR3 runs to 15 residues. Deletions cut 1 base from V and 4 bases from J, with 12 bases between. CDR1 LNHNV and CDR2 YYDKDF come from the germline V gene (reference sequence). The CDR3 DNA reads TGTGCCACCAGCAGAGTCGGGGTAGGCCCAGATACGCAGTATTTT. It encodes CATSRVGVGPDTQYF.